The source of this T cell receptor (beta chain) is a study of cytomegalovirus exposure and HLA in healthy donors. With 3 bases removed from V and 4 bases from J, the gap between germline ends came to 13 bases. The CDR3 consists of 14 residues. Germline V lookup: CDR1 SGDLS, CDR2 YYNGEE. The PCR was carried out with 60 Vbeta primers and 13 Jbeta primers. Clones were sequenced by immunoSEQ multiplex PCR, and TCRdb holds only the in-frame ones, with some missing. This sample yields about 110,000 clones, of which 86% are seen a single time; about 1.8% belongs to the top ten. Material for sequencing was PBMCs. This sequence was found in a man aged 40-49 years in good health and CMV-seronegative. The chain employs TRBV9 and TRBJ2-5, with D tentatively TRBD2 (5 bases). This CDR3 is CASSGPGRGETQYF. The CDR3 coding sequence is TGTGCCAGCAGCGGGCCCGGCCGGGGAGAGACCCAGTACTTC.